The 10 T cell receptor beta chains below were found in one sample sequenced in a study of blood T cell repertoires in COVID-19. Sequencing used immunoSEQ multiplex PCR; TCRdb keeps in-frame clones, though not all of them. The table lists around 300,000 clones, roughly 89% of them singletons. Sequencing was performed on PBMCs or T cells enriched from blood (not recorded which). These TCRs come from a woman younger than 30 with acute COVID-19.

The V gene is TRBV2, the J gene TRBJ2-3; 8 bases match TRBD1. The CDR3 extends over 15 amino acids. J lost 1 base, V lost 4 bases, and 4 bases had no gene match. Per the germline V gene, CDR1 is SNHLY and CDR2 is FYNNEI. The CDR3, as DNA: TGTGCCAGCAGTGTCGGGACAGGCGGCACAGATACGCAGTATTTT. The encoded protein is CASSVGTGGTDTQYF.

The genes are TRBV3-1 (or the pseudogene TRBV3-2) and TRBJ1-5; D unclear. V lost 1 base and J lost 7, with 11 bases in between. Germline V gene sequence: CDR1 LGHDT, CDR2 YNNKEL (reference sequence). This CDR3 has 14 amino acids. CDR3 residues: CASSQVPKSQPQHF. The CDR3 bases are TGTGCCAGCAGCCAAGTCCCCAAGAGCCAGCCCCAGCATTTT.

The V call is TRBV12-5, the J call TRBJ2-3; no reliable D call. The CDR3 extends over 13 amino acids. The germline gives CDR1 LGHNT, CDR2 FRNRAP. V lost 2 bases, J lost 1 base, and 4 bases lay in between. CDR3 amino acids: CASGLIGTDTQYF. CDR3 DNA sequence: TGTGCTAGTGGTTTGATCGGCACAGATACGCAGTATTTT.

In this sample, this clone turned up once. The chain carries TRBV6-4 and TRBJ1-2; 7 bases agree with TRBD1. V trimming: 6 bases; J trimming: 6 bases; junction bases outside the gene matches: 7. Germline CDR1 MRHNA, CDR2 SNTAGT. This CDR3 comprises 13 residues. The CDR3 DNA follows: TGTGCCAGCAGCCATACAGGGGATCATGGCTACACCTTC. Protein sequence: CASSHTGDHGYTF.

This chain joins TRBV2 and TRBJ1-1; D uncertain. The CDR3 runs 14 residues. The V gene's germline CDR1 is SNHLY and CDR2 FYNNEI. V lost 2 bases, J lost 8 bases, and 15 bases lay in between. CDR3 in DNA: TGTGCCAGCAGTGAATCTCGTCAGGCTGTGGAAGCTTTCTTT. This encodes CASSESRQAVEAFF.

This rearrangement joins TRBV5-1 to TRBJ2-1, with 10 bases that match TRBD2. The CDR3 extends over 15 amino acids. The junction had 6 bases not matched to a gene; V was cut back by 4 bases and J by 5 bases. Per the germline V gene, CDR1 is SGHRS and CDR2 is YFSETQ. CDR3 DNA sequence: TGCGCCAGCAGCCCCGGGACTAGCGCTGACAATGAGCAGTTCTTC. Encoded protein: CASSPGTSADNEQFF. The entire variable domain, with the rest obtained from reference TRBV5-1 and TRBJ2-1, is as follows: KAGVTQTPRYLIKTRGQQVTLSCSPISGHRSVSWYQQTPGQGLQFLFEYFSETQRNKGNFPGRFSGRQFSNSRSEMNVSTLELGDSALYLCASSPGTSADNEQFFGPGTRLTVL.

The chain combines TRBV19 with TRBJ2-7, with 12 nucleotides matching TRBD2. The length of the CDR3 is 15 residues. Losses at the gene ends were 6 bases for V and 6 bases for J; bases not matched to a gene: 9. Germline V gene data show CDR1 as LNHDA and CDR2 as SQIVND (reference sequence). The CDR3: CASSPSSGRAGEQYF. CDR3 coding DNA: TGTGCCAGTAGCCCTTCTAGCGGGAGGGCCGGCGAGCAGTACTTC.

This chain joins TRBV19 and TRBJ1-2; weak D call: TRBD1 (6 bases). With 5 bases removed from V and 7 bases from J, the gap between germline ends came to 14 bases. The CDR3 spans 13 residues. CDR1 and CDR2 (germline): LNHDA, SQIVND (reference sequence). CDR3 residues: CASSQDRSGGYTF. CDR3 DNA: TGTGCCAGTAGTCAAGACAGGTCTGGTGGCTACACCTTC.

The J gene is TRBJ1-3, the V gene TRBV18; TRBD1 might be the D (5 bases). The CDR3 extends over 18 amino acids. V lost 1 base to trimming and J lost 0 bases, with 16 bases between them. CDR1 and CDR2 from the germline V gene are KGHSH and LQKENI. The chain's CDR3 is CASSPLQKGLFSGNTIYF. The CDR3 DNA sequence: TGTGCCAGCTCACCACTACAAAAGGGACTGTTCTCTGGAAACACCATATATTTT.

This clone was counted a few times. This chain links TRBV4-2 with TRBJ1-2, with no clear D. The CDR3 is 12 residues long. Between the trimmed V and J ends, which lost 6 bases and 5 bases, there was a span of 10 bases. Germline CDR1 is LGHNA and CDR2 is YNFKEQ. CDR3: CASSRGGYGYTF. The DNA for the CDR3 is TGTGCCAGCAGTCGGGGTGGGTATGGCTACACCTTC.